The 13 T cell receptor beta chains below all came from one sample that was sequenced in a study of CD8+ T cells in alopecia areata. RNA extraction was followed by reverse transcription into cDNA, which acted as the sequencing template. TCRdb's copy holds only in-frame clones and misses some; the assay was immunoSEQ multiplex PCR. This table holds about 97,000 clones, roughly two fifths found once. The material sequenced was CD4+ T cells sorted from blood. All receptors derive from a human donor with alopecia areata.

The chain links TRBV7-8 to TRBJ1-5; the D is unclear. The CDR3 length is 16 residues. Between the trimmed V and J ends, which lost 1 base and 3 bases, there was a span of 13 bases. Germline V gives CDR1 SGHVS, CDR2 FQNEAQ. The CDR3 coding sequence is TGTGCCAGCAGCTTAGGTTCCGGACGGAACAATCAGCCCCAGCATTTT. This sequence encodes CASSLGSGRNNQPQHF.

The CDR3 nucleotides read TGCAGTGCTAGCAGGGCGACTGAAGCTTTCTTT. Its translation is CSASRATEAFF. This rearrangement joins TRBV20-1 to TRBJ1-1; perhaps TRBD1 as D (5 bases). Germline loops: CDR1 DFQATT, CDR2 SNEGSKA (reference sequence). The CDR3 has 11 residues. V dropped 3 bases and J dropped 5 bases, with 7 bases sitting between them.

V and J are TRBV2 and TRBJ2-1; a weak D match, TRBD2 (5 bases). The CDR3 extends over 11 amino acids. Germline assignment: CDR1 SNHLY and CDR2 FYNNEI. V was cut by 4 bases and J by 9 bases, with 7 bases left in between. CDR3 residues: CASSGEGEQFF. CDR3 sequence (DNA): TGTGCCAGCAGTGGAGAGGGTGAGCAGTTCTTC.

The chain joins TRBV30 to TRBJ1-1; no clear D gene. This CDR3 is 14 amino acids long. V shed 0 bases and J shed 0 bases, with 8 bases lying between them. Looked up from germline, CDR1 is GTSNPN and CDR2 is SVGIG (reference sequence). The CDR3 region is CAWSVWGLNTEAFF. In DNA, the CDR3 is TGTGCCTGGAGTGTCTGGGGATTGAACACTGAAGCTTTCTTT.

The chain has TRBV4-1 and TRBJ2-7; 8 bases fit TRBD1. The CDR3 is 17 residues long. Unmatched junction bases numbered 13, after V lost 4 bases and J lost 2 bases. Germline lookup yields CDR1 MGHRA and CDR2 YSYEKL. CDR3 protein: CASSLQDRVTPTYEQYF. The CDR3 nucleotides read TGCGCCAGCAGCCTCCAGGACAGGGTAACTCCTACCTACGAGCAGTACTTC.

CDR3 sequence: CSVGKGNEQYF. CDR3 bases: TGCAGCGTTGGAAAAGGAAACGAGCAGTACTTC. V usage is TRBV29-1 and J usage is TRBJ2-7; D unresolved. The CDR3 has 11 amino acids. CDR1 is SQVTM, CDR2 ANQGSEA, per germline. Trimming cost V 4 bases and J 5 bases, with 9 bases left between them.

The gene calls are TRBV4-3 and TRBJ1-5; D is unresolved. Between the trimmed V and J ends, which lost 1 base and 5 bases, there was a span of 12 bases. The CDR3 is made up of 15 amino acids. Germline CDR1 is LGHNA and CDR2 is YSLEER. The CDR3 region is CASSQGIGIHQPQHF. DNA of the CDR3: TGCGCCAGCAGCCAAGGGATAGGAATCCATCAGCCCCAGCATTTT.

This rearrangement joins TRBV20-1 to TRBJ2-1; D unresolved. CDR1 DFQATT and CDR2 SNEGSKA come from the germline V gene (reference sequence). The CDR3 length is 11 residues. V was pared by 3 bases and J by 8 bases, with 8 bases between. The CDR3 sequence: CSASQYYEQFF. The CDR3 DNA sequence: TGCAGTGCTAGTCAGTACTATGAGCAGTTCTTC.

This sequence joins TRBV5-6 and TRBJ2-1; the D call may be TRBD1 or TRBD2 (5 bases each). The CDR3 runs to 16 residues. Per germline, CDR1 SGHDT and CDR2 YYEEEE. The V gene lost 7 bases and the J gene lost 0 bases, with 17 bases spanning the gap. DNA for the CDR3: TGTGCCAGCGGCACCAAGAGGGGCGTCTCCTACAATGAGCAGTTCTTC. Amino acid sequence: CASGTKRGVSYNEQFF. Looking up the rest from reference TRBV5-6 and TRBJ2-1 gives the full variable domain: DAGVTQSPTHLIKTRGQQVTLRCSPKSGHDTVSWYQQALGQGPQFIFQYYEEEERQRGNFPDRFSGHQFPNYSSELNVNALLLGDSALYLCASGTKRGVSYNEQFFGPGTRLTVL.

The count of this clone is one. The V and J genes are TRBV28 and TRBJ1-1, with D unresolved. V was shortened by 1 base and J by 4 bases, with 7 bases between the two germline ends. Germline loops: CDR1 MDHEN, CDR2 SYDVKM. The CDR3 runs 13 residues. In DNA form, the CDR3 reads TGTGCCAGCAGTTTATTGGCAGCCACTGAAGCTTTCTTT. Amino acid sequence: CASSLLAATEAFF. Drawing the rest from reference TRBV28 and TRBJ1-1, the complete variable domain is DVKVTQSSRYLVKRTGEKVFLECVQDMDHENMFWYRQDPGLGLRLIYFSYDVKMKEKGDIPEGYSVSREKKERFSLILESASTNQTSMYLCASSLLAATEAFFGQGTRLTVV.

The rearrangement uses TRBV28 and TRBJ2-3; 15 bases are a match to TRBD2. The CDR3 totals 16 residues. Trimming cost V 5 bases and J 14 bases; bases outside gene matches: 14. In germline, CDR1 is MDHEN, CDR2 SYDVKM. The CDR3 reads CASSRRTSGRAIVRYF. The DNA of the CDR3 is TGTGCCAGCAGTCGAAGGACTAGCGGGAGGGCCATAGTGCGGTATTTT.

This clone occurred a few times. The V call is TRBV29-1, the J call TRBJ2-5; TRBD1 might be the D (6 bases). CDR3 size: 12 residues. V lost 5 bases and J 4 bases, leaving 11 bases between the germline ends. The germline V gene has CDR1 SQVTM and CDR2 ANQGSEA. As DNA, the CDR3 is TGCAGCGTTCAGGGGCAGCTAGAGACCCAGTACTTC. Amino acid sequence: CSVQGQLETQYF.

This clone was seen a few times. The V and J genes are TRBV2 and TRBJ2-2; D may be TRBD1 (5 bases). V lost 6 bases to trimming and J lost 0 bases, with 14 bases between them. This CDR3 has 16 residues. Germline CDR1 reads SNHLY; CDR2 reads FYNNEI. The CDR3 sequence is CASSPTEPANTGELFF. In DNA form, the CDR3 reads TGTGCCAGCAGCCCGACAGAGCCCGCGAACACCGGGGAGCTGTTTTTT.